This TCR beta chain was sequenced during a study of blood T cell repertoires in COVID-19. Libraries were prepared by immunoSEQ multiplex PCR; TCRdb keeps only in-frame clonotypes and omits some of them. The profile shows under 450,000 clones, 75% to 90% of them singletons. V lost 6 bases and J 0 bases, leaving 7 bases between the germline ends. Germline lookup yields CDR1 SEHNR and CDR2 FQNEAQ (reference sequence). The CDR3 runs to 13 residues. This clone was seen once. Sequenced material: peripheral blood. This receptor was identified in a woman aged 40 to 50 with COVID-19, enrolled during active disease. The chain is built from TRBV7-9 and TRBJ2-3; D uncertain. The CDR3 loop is CASRPLSTDTQYF. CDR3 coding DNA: TGTGCCAGCAGGCCCCTAAGCACAGATACGCAGTATTTT.